A single sample is the source of the 20 T cell receptor beta chains below, sequenced in a study of shared clonotypes between healthy human individuals. Assay: immunoSEQ multiplex PCR; the TCRdb copy retains only in-frame clones and omits some. This sample carries over a million clones, around 97% of them seen once, and the ten largest clones take over 1%. The sequenced sample consisted of naive CD4+ T cells sorted from blood. The subset here: CD45RA+ positively selected. The receptors derive from a man between 25 and 39 years old in good health.

The J gene is TRBJ2-3, the V gene TRBV7-3, with D tentatively TRBD2 (6 bases). V lost 5 bases to trimming and J lost 2 bases, with 11 bases between them. This CDR3 is built from 14 residues. Germline loops: CDR1 SGHTA, CDR2 FQGTGA. The chain's CDR3 is CASSLGTHTDTQYF. CDR3 sequence (DNA): TGTGCCAGCAGCCTGGGGACTCACACAGATACGCAGTATTTT.

The V gene is TRBV7-2, the J gene TRBJ2-7; no firm D call. The V gene lost 1 base and the J gene lost 3 bases, with 4 bases spanning the gap. CDR1 is SGHTA, CDR2 FQGNSA, per germline. The CDR3 loop spans 12 amino acids. The CDR3 protein is CASSLVFYEQYF. In nucleotides, the CDR3 is TGTGCCAGCAGCTTAGTATTCTACGAGCAGTACTTC.

The V call is TRBV5-1, the J call TRBJ2-5, with unresolved D. Germline CDR1 reads SGHRS; CDR2 reads YFSETQ. Trimming pared 2 bases from V and 4 bases from J, leaving 3 bases between. The CDR3 runs to 11 residues. In DNA form, the CDR3 reads TGCGCCAGCAGCTTTGCAGAGACCCAGTACTTC. Translating it yields CASSFAETQYF.

This clone was seen once. The same CDR3 also results from other DNA sequences found in this sample. The chain combines TRBV18 with TRBJ2-1; 11 nucleotides match TRBD2. Germline V CDR1 and CDR2: KGHSH, LQKENI. The V gene end was trimmed by 0 bases and the J gene end by 3 bases; junction bases not matched to a gene: 1. This CDR3 has 16 residues. CDR3 in amino acids: CASSPPGLAVYNEQFF. CDR3 DNA sequence: TGTGCCAGCTCACCACCGGGACTAGCGGTCTACAATGAGCAGTTCTTC. The full variable domain, its missing parts supplied by reference TRBV18 and TRBJ2-1, is NAGVMQNPRHLVRRRGQEARLRCSPMKGHSHVYWYRQLPEEGLKFMVYLQKENIIDESGMPKERFSAEFPKEGPSILRIQQVVRGDSAAYFCASSPPGLAVYNEQFFGPGTRLTVL.

The count of this clone is one. The V call is TRBV19, the J call TRBJ2-3; the D is unclear. V lost 4 bases and J 2 bases, leaving 10 bases between the germline ends. Germline CDR1 and CDR2: LNHDA and SQIVND (reference sequence). This CDR3 is built from 14 residues. CDR3 protein: CASSTKKVTDTQYF. In nucleotides, the CDR3 is TGTGCCAGTAGTACAAAAAAGGTCACAGATACGCAGTATTTT.

V usage is TRBV10-1 and J usage is TRBJ2-1, with D perhaps assigned TRBD1 or TRBD2 (5 bases each). Per the germline V gene, CDR1 is WNHNN and CDR2 is SYGVQD (reference sequence). The CDR3 is made up of 16 amino acids. Deletions cut 2 bases from V and 2 bases from J, with 13 bases between. CDR3: CASSEGFGGAYNEQFF. CDR3 DNA: TGCGCCAGCAGTGAGGGCTTTGGGGGTGCCTACAATGAGCAGTTCTTC.

This chain joins TRBV5-5 and TRBJ2-7; possible D gene TRBD1, 5 bases. Germline V lookup: CDR1 SGHKS, CDR2 YYEKEE (reference sequence). This CDR3 spans 14 amino acids. V was pared by 4 bases and J by 4 bases, with 15 bases between. This chain's CDR3 is CASSPDRMRYEQYF. The DNA of the CDR3 is TGTGCCAGCAGCCCTGACAGAATGAGGTACGAGCAGTACTTC.

The chain recombines TRBV6-5 with TRBJ1-2, with 12 bases that match TRBD1. V trimming: 3 bases; J trimming: 8 bases; junction bases outside the gene matches: 10. Germline loops: CDR1 MNHEY, CDR2 SVGAGI. The length of the CDR3 is 16 residues. CDR3 nucleotide sequence: TGTGCCAGCAGTTATTTTCCGGGACAGGGGGCGGAAGGCTACACCTTC. Protein: CASSYFPGQGAEGYTF.

The DNA of the CDR3 is TGTGTCCAGGGGGCAGATCAGCCCCAGCATTTT. It codes for CVQGADQPQHF. The J gene is TRBJ1-5, the V gene TRBV28, with 8 bases identical to TRBD1. Germline V gene sequence: CDR1 MDHEN, CDR2 SYDVKM. The CDR3 loop spans 11 amino acids.

This chain uses TRBV18 with TRBJ2-7; D is unresolved. Trimming removed 2 bases at V and 5 bases at J, with 13 bases between. CDR1 is KGHSH, CDR2 LQKENI, per germline. There are 14 residues in the CDR3. The CDR3, as DNA: TGTGCCAGCTCACCATCCCCCCAAATCAACGAGCAGTACTTC. Protein: CASSPSPQINEQYF.

The chain has TRBV28 and TRBJ1-5; D is possibly TRBD1 (6 bases). The CDR3 contains 17 residues. V was shortened by 5 bases and J by 7 bases, with 24 bases between the two germline ends. Per the germline V gene, CDR1 is MDHEN and CDR2 is SYDVKM. The CDR3 region is CASSLLVWSGVEQPQHF. CDR3 nucleotides: TGTGCCAGCAGTCTACTCGTTTGGTCAGGGGTTGAGCAGCCCCAGCATTTT.

This clone showed up just a few times. The chain employs TRBV19 and TRBJ1-5; D gene ambiguous. The germline V gene encodes CDR1 LNHDA and CDR2 SQIVND (reference sequence). Trimming stripped 3 bases from V and 1 base from J, with 10 bases between. The CDR3 loop spans 15 amino acids. The CDR3 DNA reads as TGTGCCAGTAGTATTCGTCCCCCCAGCAATCAGCCCCAGCATTTT. This encodes CASSIRPPSNQPQHF. Using reference TRBV19 and TRBJ1-5 for the parts outside the CDR3, the full variable domain is DGGITQSPKYLFRKEGQNVTLSCEQNLNHDAMYWYRQDPGQGLRLIYYSQIVNDFQKGDIAEGYSVSREKKESFPLTVTSAQKNPTAFYLCASSIRPPSNQPQHFGDGTRLSIL.

The gene calls are TRBV19 and TRBJ2-7; 11 bases map to TRBD2. The germline CDR1 and CDR2 sequences are LNHDA and SQIVND (reference sequence). The CDR3 covers 15 residues. V shed 2 bases and J 3 bases; nucleotides not matched to a gene: 3. CDR3 amino acids: CASSIRTSGYYEQYF. CDR3 DNA: TGTGCCAGTAGTATAAGGACTAGCGGGTACTACGAGCAGTACTTC. Full variable domain (outside the CDR3, taken from reference TRBV19 and TRBJ2-7): DGGITQSPKYLFRKEGQNVTLSCEQNLNHDAMYWYRQDPGQGLRLIYYSQIVNDFQKGDIAEGYSVSREKKESFPLTVTSAQKNPTAFYLCASSIRTSGYYEQYFGPGTRLTVT.

The chain combines TRBV11-2 with TRBJ2-3; 8 bases match TRBD1. Losses at the gene ends were 3 bases for V and 6 bases for J; bases not matched to a gene: 8. The CDR3 covers 15 residues. The germline V gene encodes CDR1 SGHAT and CDR2 FQNNGV. CDR3 in amino acids: CASSFLDREPDTQYF. The CDR3 DNA reads TGTGCCAGCAGCTTCCTGGACAGGGAACCGGATACGCAGTATTTT.

Details on this clone: Other DNA sequences in this sample translate to the same CDR3. This chain's CDR3 is CASSGEMNTEAFF. CDR3 DNA: TGTGCCAGCAGTGGAGAGATGAACACTGAAGCTTTCTTT. The V and J genes are TRBV2 and TRBJ1-1, with D unclear. Per the germline V gene, CDR1 is SNHLY and CDR2 is FYNNEI. The CDR3 spans 13 residues. Trimming pared 4 bases from V and 0 bases from J, leaving 6 bases between.

The chain joins TRBV5-1 to TRBJ2-7, with D possibly being TRBD2 (6 bases). The CDR3 has 14 residues. Per germline, CDR1 SGHRS and CDR2 YFSETQ. The V gene lost 0 bases and the J gene lost 9 bases, with 16 bases spanning the gap. This chain's CDR3 is CASSLVAATYSQYF. The CDR3 coding sequence is TGCGCCAGCAGCTTGGTAGCGGCTACTTACTCGCAGTACTTC.

CDR3 in amino acids: CASSIQAGRNNEQFF. The DNA of the CDR3 is TGCGCCAGCAGCATTCAAGCGGGAAGGAACAATGAGCAGTTCTTC. The rearrangement uses TRBV5-1 and TRBJ2-1; 7 bases are shared with TRBD2. This CDR3 spans 15 amino acids. Losses at the gene ends were 4 bases for V and 5 bases for J; bases not matched to a gene: 9. In germline, CDR1 is SGHRS, CDR2 YFSETQ.

This clone has only one observation. The chain is built from TRBV6-5 and TRBJ2-7; D possibly corresponds to TRBD1 (6 bases). V dropped 4 bases and J dropped 2 bases, with 9 bases sitting between them. Germline assignment: CDR1 MNHEY and CDR2 SVGAGI. The CDR3 has 13 residues. CDR3 coding DNA: TGTGCCAGCAGTTCAGGGGAAACCTACGAGCAGTACTTC. As protein: CASSSGETYEQYF.

J is TRBJ1-1 and V is TRBV28; D gene ambiguous. CDR1 is MDHEN, CDR2 SYDVKM, per germline. The V gene lost 8 bases and the J gene lost 1 base, with 5 bases spanning the gap. The CDR3 runs to 11 residues. In DNA form, the CDR3 reads TGTGCCAGCGTAGAGAACACTGAAGCTTTCTTT. It translates to CASVENTEAFF.

V is TRBV18 and J is TRBJ1-5, with D possibly being TRBD1 (5 bases). V lost 3 bases, J lost 0 bases, and 15 bases lay in between. Germline V gene data show CDR1 as KGHSH and CDR2 as LQKENI. This CDR3 comprises 17 residues. CDR3 residues: CASSPSGGRYSNQPQHF. CDR3 nucleotides: TGTGCCAGCTCACCGTCCGGGGGGAGATATAGCAATCAGCCCCAGCATTTT.